These 9 T cell receptor beta chains were all obtained from the same sample, sequenced in a study of radiotherapy plus CTLA-4 blockade in lung cancer. The protocol was immunoSEQ multiplex PCR, while the TCRdb copy is restricted to in-frame clones and leaves out a portion. The profile covers fewer than 100,000 clones, with around 81% appearing a single time and about 20% taken by the ten largest. The source material was peripheral blood, sampled from a patient treated with radiotherapy plus ipilimumab. These receptors originate from a human donor with non-small cell lung cancer whose response to radiotherapy plus ipilimumab could not be evaluated. Some clones in this sample may be carry-over from other donors' samples.

This clone came up once. The chain uses TRBV9 and TRBJ2-3, with D possibly TRBD2 on 6 matching bases. Between the trimmed V and J ends, which lost 4 bases and 5 bases, there was a span of 17 bases. This CDR3 spans 15 amino acids. Germline V lookup: CDR1 SGDLS, CDR2 YYNGEE. CDR3: CASSLAPRGGDTQYF. The CDR3 DNA follows: TGTGCCAGCAGCTTAGCCCCGCGGGGCGGAGATACGCAGTATTTT.

Here the CDR3 reads CASSLRDRENSPLHF. CDR3 in DNA: TGCGCCAGCAGCTTGAGGGACAGGGAAAATTCACCCCTCCACTTT. V is TRBV5-1 and J is TRBJ1-6, with TRBD1 identical over 9 bases. The CDR3 is 15 residues long. Germline CDR1 is SGHRS and CDR2 is YFSETQ. With V trimmed by 1 base and J by 7 bases, 3 bases remained unmatched.

This clone was detected a few times. This chain links TRBV11-3 with TRBJ2-1, with 7 bases aligning to TRBD1. Unmatched junction bases numbered 3, after V lost 3 bases and J lost 1 base. The CDR3 contains 15 residues. Germline CDR1 SGHNT, CDR2 YENEEA. The CDR3 DNA sequence: TGTGCCAGCAGCTTGGCAGGGGGTTCCTACAATGAGCAGTTCTTC. Its protein is CASSLAGGSYNEQFF.

As concerns this clone: Other nucleotide sequences from this sample produce the same CDR3. The rearrangement uses TRBV5-1 and TRBJ2-2; possibly TRBD2 for D (5 bases). Trimming stripped 4 bases from V and 7 bases from J, with 14 bases between. Germline loops: CDR1 SGHRS, CDR2 YFSETQ. This CDR3 is 14 amino acids long. CDR3 protein: CASSPRASGGELFF. CDR3 coding DNA: TGCGCCAGCAGCCCGAGGGCGTCGGGCGGGGAGCTGTTTTTT.

J is TRBJ1-5 and V is TRBV19; no clear D. V lost 2 bases, J lost 16 bases, and 15 bases lay in between. Germline V gene data show CDR1 as LNHDA and CDR2 as SQIVND (reference sequence). The CDR3 consists of 12 residues. The CDR3 loop reads CASSIPPAPGHF. CDR3 nucleotide sequence: TGTGCCAGTAGTATACCTCCGGCGCCGGGACATTTT.

This chain uses TRBV11-3 with TRBJ2-1, with TRBD1 matching over 8 bases. Germline CDR1 and CDR2: SGHNT and YENEEA. V was pared by 5 bases and J by 5 bases, with 5 bases of the junction left unmatched. The length of the CDR3 is 14 residues. CDR3 residues: CASSRRQGNNEQFF. CDR3 DNA: TGTGCCAGCAGCCGGAGACAGGGGAACAATGAGCAGTTCTTC.

The chain couples TRBV30 to TRBJ2-7; 9 bases line up with TRBD1. Germline lookup yields CDR1 GTSNPN and CDR2 SVGIG (reference sequence). The V segment lost 4 bases and the J segment 5 bases; nucleotides outside the gene matches: 12. The CDR3 has 15 residues. As DNA, the CDR3 is TGTGCCTGGACCTTAGGCGGGGACAGGGACAACGAGCAGTACTTC. This gives the protein CAWTLGGDRDNEQYF. The whole variable domain, remainder taken from reference TRBV30 and TRBJ2-7, is SQTIHQWPATLVQPVGSPLSLECTVEGTSNPNLYWYRQAAGRGLQLLFYSVGIGQISSEVPQNLSASRPQDRQFILSSKKLLLSDSGFYLCAWTLGGDRDNEQYFGPGTRLTVT.

This clone has only one observation. This CDR3 reads CASNSGTGAFF. The CDR3 DNA is TGTGCCAGCAACTCCGGGACAGGGGCTTTCTTT. This rearrangement joins TRBV6-5 to TRBJ1-1, with 9 bases matching TRBD1. Trimming took 7 bases from V and 11 from J; bases not matched to a gene: 5. This CDR3 contains 11 residues. Germline CDR1 and CDR2: MNHEY and SVGAGI.

V usage is TRBV10-3 and J usage is TRBJ2-7, with D perhaps matching TRBD2 (5 bases). The germline CDR1 and CDR2 sequences are ENHRY and SYGVKD. The CDR3 totals 14 residues. The V end was cut by 6 bases, the J end by 6 bases, with 18 bases between. CDR3 sequence (DNA): TGTGCCATCAGAGCGCAGTACGACTACTCCGAGCAGTACTTC. It specifies CAIRAQYDYSEQYF.